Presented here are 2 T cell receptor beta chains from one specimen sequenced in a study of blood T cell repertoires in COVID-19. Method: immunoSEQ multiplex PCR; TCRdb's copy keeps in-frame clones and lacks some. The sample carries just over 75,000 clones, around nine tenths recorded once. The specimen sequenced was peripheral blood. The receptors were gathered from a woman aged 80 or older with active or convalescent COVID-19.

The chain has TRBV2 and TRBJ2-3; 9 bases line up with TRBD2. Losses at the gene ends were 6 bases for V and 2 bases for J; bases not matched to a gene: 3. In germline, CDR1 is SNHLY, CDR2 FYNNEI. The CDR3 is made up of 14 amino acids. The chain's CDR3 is CASRRTSDTDTQYF. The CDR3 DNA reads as TGTGCCAGCAGAAGGACTAGCGACACAGATACGCAGTATTTT.

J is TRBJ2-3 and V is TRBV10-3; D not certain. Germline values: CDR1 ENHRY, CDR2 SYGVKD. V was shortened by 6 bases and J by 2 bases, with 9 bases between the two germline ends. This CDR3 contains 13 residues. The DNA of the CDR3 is TGTGCCATCAGCGAAACTATCACAGATACGCAGTATTTT. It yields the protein CAISETITDTQYF.